These 8 T cell receptor beta chains were sequenced from one sample in a study of beta chain features in type 1 diabetes. Every isolated RNA sample was fully reverse transcribed, so sequencing captured expressed TCRB transcripts. Profiled with immunoSEQ multiplex PCR; TCRdb holds only in-frame clones, not every one. The sample has about 360,000 clones; around 12% are singletons. Sequenced input: naive CD4+ T cells from blood. These receptors all come from a man between 18 and 35 years old in good health.

J is TRBJ1-1 and V is TRBV7-9; 11 positions agree with TRBD1. The CDR3 extends over 14 amino acids. The junction had 10 bases not matched to a gene; V was cut back by 7 bases and J by 9 bases. Germline loops: CDR1 SEHNR, CDR2 FQNEAQ (reference sequence). CDR3 sequence reads: CASTSGQGAAKAFF. DNA of the CDR3: TGTGCCAGCACCTCTGGACAGGGGGCGGCTAAAGCTTTCTTT.

This clone was seen a handful of times. The CDR3 coding sequence is TGTGCCAGCAGCGCAAGTCCAGGGGAGTACAATGAGCAGTTCTTC. Encoded protein: CASSASPGEYNEQFF. The chain employs TRBV9 and TRBJ2-1; maybe TRBD1 (6 bases). This CDR3 is built from 15 residues. Germline CDR1 SGDLS, CDR2 YYNGEE. The ends were cut back, 3 bases at V and 4 bases at J, with 14 bases in the middle.

The chain couples TRBV2 to TRBJ1-5; D is possibly TRBD1 (5 bases). This CDR3 region has 14 residues. Between the trimmed V and J ends, which lost 6 bases and 0 bases, there was a span of 9 bases. Germline assignment: CDR1 SNHLY and CDR2 FYNNEI. Here the CDR3 DNA reads TGTGCCAGCAGGAAGGGGTTTAGCAATCAGCCCCAGCATTTT. Residues: CASRKGFSNQPQHF.

The chain has TRBV2 and TRBJ2-7; D might be TRBD1 (5 bases). The germline V and J ends were trimmed by 7 bases and 7 bases, with 11 bases remaining between them. Looked up from germline, CDR1 is SNHLY and CDR2 is FYNNEI. CDR3 length: 11 residues. The CDR3 is CASMFRVEQYF. The CDR3 DNA sequence: TGTGCCAGCATGTTCAGGGTTGAGCAGTACTTC. Full variable domain (rest looked up from reference TRBV2 and TRBJ2-7): EPEVTQTPSHQVTQMGQEVILRCVPISNHLYFYWYRQILGQKVEFLVSFYNNEISEKSEIFDDQFSVERPDGSNFTLKIRSTKLEDSAMYFCASMFRVEQYFGPGTRLTVT.

This clone has only a few counts. The chain employs TRBV7-2 and TRBJ2-1; TRBD2 agrees at 11 bases. The junction had 8 bases not matched to a gene; V was cut back by 5 bases and J by 8 bases. The CDR3 length is 15 residues. CDR1 is SGHTA and CDR2 is FQGNSA in the germline V gene. The CDR3 reads CASSTLAGDPHEQFF. The CDR3 coding sequence is TGTGCCAGCAGCACACTAGCGGGGGACCCCCATGAGCAGTTCTTC.

This clone was detected a few times. V gene TRBV7-9 combines with J gene TRBJ2-7, with 10 bases identical to TRBD2. With V trimmed by 2 bases and J by 1 base, 2 bases remained unmatched. The CDR3 is 15 residues long. CDR1 is SEHNR, CDR2 FQNEAQ, per germline (reference sequence). Here the CDR3 reads CASSLFSGRSYEQYF. The CDR3 region has the DNA TGTGCCAGCAGCTTATTTAGCGGGAGGTCCTACGAGCAGTACTTC.

The chain has TRBV6-1 and TRBJ2-7; tentative D call: TRBD2 (7 bases). Germline V gene lookup returns CDR1 MNHNS and CDR2 SASEGT. V was trimmed by 0 bases and J by 4 bases, leaving 13 bases between them. The CDR3 extends over 15 amino acids. In nucleotides, the CDR3 is TGTGCCAGCAGTGAAGCCGCGGCGGGGGCGTACGAGCAGTACTTC. Protein product: CASSEAAAGAYEQYF.

This clone has a handful of counts. The chain uses TRBV19 and TRBJ1-1; no clear D gene. Trimming pared 4 bases from V and 6 bases from J, leaving 9 bases between. This CDR3 has 12 amino acids. Germline V gene data show CDR1 as LNHDA and CDR2 as SQIVND (reference sequence). CDR3 nucleotide sequence: TGTGCCAGTAGTACGCGGGGAGCTGAAGCTTTCTTT. Translating it yields CASSTRGAEAFF.